This TCR beta chain was identified during a study of blood T cell repertoires in COVID-19. Method: immunoSEQ multiplex PCR; TCRdb's copy keeps in-frame clones and lacks some. The top ten clones hold 1.5% to 2% of a sample with about 320,000 clones, about nine tenths of them seen once. Trimming took 1 base from V and 6 from J, leaving 13 bases between them. The CDR3 has 16 residues. CDR1 MNHEY and CDR2 SMNVEV come from the germline V gene (reference sequence). This chain connects TRBV27 to TRBJ1-6; no reliable D call. The material sequenced was peripheral blood. The TCR comes from a woman in her twenties or thirties with COVID-19, enrolled during active disease. The CDR3 DNA is TGTGCCAGCAGTTTATTTGGAGGGTTGGGTAATTCACCCCTCCACTTT. It codes for CASSLFGGLGNSPLHF.